These 24 T cell receptor beta chains originate from one sample sequenced in a study of identifying expanded T cells in peripheral blood. Assay used: immunoSEQ multiplex PCR; TCRdb lists only in-frame clones, some missing. The sample records more than 85,000 clones, 88% being singletons. Input material: blood. The receptors originated from a person aged 18 to 75 in good health.

The chain employs TRBV7-2 and TRBJ2-2, with 7 bases matching TRBD1. Germline assignment: CDR1 SGHTA and CDR2 FQGNSA. CDR3 size: 15 residues. Trimming took 0 bases from V and 3 from J; bases not matched to a gene: 1. CDR3 in amino acids: CASSLADRDTGELFF. CDR3 sequence (DNA): TGTGCCAGCAGCTTAGCCGACAGGGACACCGGGGAGCTGTTTTTT.

The chain joins TRBV19 to TRBJ2-3; either TRBD1 or TRBD2 may fit D (6 bases each). V was clipped by 5 bases and J by 1 base, with 10 bases between them. The CDR3 is made up of 14 amino acids. Germline V CDR1 and CDR2: LNHDA, SQIVND (reference sequence). In nucleotides, the CDR3 is TGTGCCAGTAGTTCAAGGGGGGGCACAGATACGCAGTATTTT. Translating it yields CASSSRGGTDTQYF.

The chain uses TRBV4-1 and TRBJ1-1, with 10 positions matching TRBD1. V was clipped by 3 bases and J by 11 bases; unmatched bases: 6. This CDR3 contains 13 residues. Germline V gene sequence: CDR1 MGHRA, CDR2 YSYEKL. The CDR3 spells CASSQVTGGYAFF. The CDR3 DNA is TGCGCCAGCAGCCAGGTGACAGGGGGCTACGCTTTCTTT.

This clone was seen just once. This sequence joins TRBV15 and TRBJ2-1; D ambiguous. The CDR3 covers 12 residues. V dropped 1 base and J dropped 7 bases, with 5 bases sitting between them. Germline loops: CDR1 LNHNV, CDR2 YYDKDF (reference sequence). The CDR3 bases are TGTGCCACCAGCAGAGTGTCGAATGAGCAGTTCTTC. It is translated as CATSRVSNEQFF.

The genes are TRBV28 and TRBJ2-3; no firm D call. The germline V gene has CDR1 MDHEN and CDR2 SYDVKM. Between the trimmed V and J ends, which lost 7 bases and 6 bases, there was a span of 8 bases. The CDR3 is made up of 11 amino acids. CDR3 sequence: CASTLRDTQYF. The CDR3 DNA is TGTGCCAGCACCTTGAGGGATACGCAGTATTTT.

The V and J genes are TRBV7-9 and TRBJ1-3; the D gene is possibly TRBD1 (6 bases). CDR1 is SEHNR and CDR2 is FQNEAQ in the germline V gene (reference sequence). This CDR3 comprises 13 residues. The V end was cut by 5 bases, the J end by 4 bases, with 9 bases between. The DNA for the CDR3 is TGTGCCAGCAGCAGAGGGGGAGGAAACACCATATATTTT. Amino acid sequence: CASSRGGGNTIYF.

This clone was picked up a small number of times. Here the CDR3 reads CAISRTSGESYEQYF. CDR3 sequence (DNA): TGTGCCATCAGCCGGACTAGCGGGGAAAGCTACGAGCAGTACTTC. The rearrangement links TRBV10-3 to TRBJ2-7; 12 bases fit TRBD2. Trimming at V came to 6 bases and at J to 3 bases, leaving 6 bases not matched to a gene. This CDR3 contains 15 residues. In germline, CDR1 is ENHRY, CDR2 SYGVKD.

The chain carries TRBV7-9 and TRBJ2-7; TRBD1 matches 9 bases. The CDR3 extends over 14 amino acids. Germline CDR1 is SEHNR and CDR2 is FQNEAQ (reference sequence). V lost 2 bases to trimming and J lost 5 bases; unmatched junction nucleotides: 4. CDR3 in amino acids: CASSLIQGAHEQYF. CDR3 DNA sequence: TGTGCCAGCAGCTTAATACAGGGGGCCCACGAGCAGTACTTC.

The V gene is TRBV6-6, the J gene TRBJ2-2; D is uncertain. This CDR3 contains 15 residues. Per germline, CDR1 MNHNY and CDR2 SVGAGI (reference sequence). Between the trimmed V and J ends, which lost 6 bases and 2 bases, there was a span of 13 bases. The CDR3 DNA is TGTGCCAGCAGGGACCGACTCTCCAACACCGGGGAGCTGTTTTTT. Protein product: CASRDRLSNTGELFF.

The chain links TRBV5-4 to TRBJ2-7, with a weak D call TRBD2 (5 bases). CDR1 is SGHNT and CDR2 is YYREEE in the germline V gene (reference sequence). The CDR3 length is 12 residues. With 1 base removed from V and 11 bases from J, the gap between germline ends came to 13 bases. This chain's CDR3 is CASSLREGVEYF. The CDR3 DNA sequence: TGTGCCAGCAGCTTGCGAGAGGGCGTAGAGTACTTC.

The chain employs TRBV28 and TRBJ1-1, with 7 bases that match TRBD1. Trimming removed 3 bases from V and 4 bases from J; junction bases left unmatched: 5. The CDR3 loop spans 14 amino acids. The germline V gene has CDR1 MDHEN and CDR2 SYDVKM. CDR3 region: CASSFSRGSTEAFF. CDR3 coding DNA: TGTGCCAGCAGTTTCAGCAGGGGGAGCACTGAAGCTTTCTTT.

The CDR3, as DNA: TGTGCCAGCAGCTTATCATGGGGGGACAATGAGCAGTTCTTC. Translation: CASSLSWGDNEQFF. J is TRBJ2-1 and V is TRBV11-3; maybe TRBD2 (6 bases). The CDR3 has 14 amino acids. Trimming pared 2 bases from V and 5 bases from J, leaving 10 bases between. Looked up from germline, CDR1 is SGHNT and CDR2 is YENEEA.

This rearrangement joins TRBV28 to TRBJ1-5, with D possibly matching TRBD1 (6 bases). The length of the CDR3 is 12 residues. Germline CDR1 and CDR2: MDHEN and SYDVKM. Trimming shortened V by 2 bases and J by 7 bases, and 6 bases separated the two germline ends. CDR3 loop: CASSLQGQPQHF. The DNA for the CDR3 is TGTGCCAGCAGTTTACAGGGGCAGCCCCAGCATTTT. The variable domain in full, with the rest retrieved from reference TRBV28 and TRBJ1-5, is DVKVTQSSRYLVKRTGEKVFLECVQDMDHENMFWYRQDPGLGLRLIYFSYDVKMKEKGDIPEGYSVSREKKERFSLILESASTNQTSMYLCASSLQGQPQHFGDGTRLSIL.

In this sample, this clone turned up once. The chain carries TRBV4-2 and TRBJ2-7; 11 nucleotides line up with TRBD1. The germline gives CDR1 LGHNA, CDR2 YNFKEQ. V shed 0 bases, J shed 6 bases, and the junction held 7 bases outside the gene matches. This CDR3 contains 16 residues. This CDR3 reads CASSQDRTGGLSEQYF. CDR3 nucleotides: TGTGCCAGCAGCCAAGATCGGACAGGGGGCTTGTCCGAGCAGTACTTC.

The CDR3 reads CASRTLTGGNQPQHF. The CDR3 DNA reads TGTGCCAGCAGGACCCTAACAGGAGGAAATCAGCCCCAGCATTTT. V is TRBV27 and J is TRBJ1-5, with a possible D match to TRBD1 (5 bases). The V gene's germline CDR1 is MNHEY and CDR2 SMNVEV (reference sequence). Trimming pared 6 bases from V and 4 bases from J, leaving 16 bases between. CDR3 length: 15 amino acids.

The rearrangement joins TRBV11-1 to TRBJ1-1, with TRBD1 matching 11 bases. This CDR3 has 15 amino acids. Looked up from germline, CDR1 is SGHAT and CDR2 is FQDESV (reference sequence). The ends lost 5 bases at V and 5 bases at J; junction bases unmatched: 7. As DNA, the CDR3 is TGTGCCAGCAGCCGGCGGGACAGGGGGAGGACTGAAGCTTTCTTT. This sequence encodes CASSRRDRGRTEAFF.

The rearrangement joins TRBV7-7 to TRBJ2-1; D possibly corresponds to TRBD2 (6 bases). The germline V gene has CDR1 SSHAT and CDR2 FNYEAQ (reference sequence). The CDR3 runs to 17 residues. V gave up 4 bases and J gave up 4 bases, with 20 bases separating them. CDR3 residues: CASSSGRSGSAYNEQFF. The CDR3 bases are TGTGCCAGCAGCTCTGGGAGAAGCGGGTCCGCTTACAATGAGCAGTTCTTC.

Here the CDR3 reads CASSLLKGNEQFF. The CDR3 DNA follows: TGTGCCAGCAGTTTATTGAAGGGTAATGAGCAGTTCTTC. The gene calls are TRBV27 and TRBJ2-1; D uncertain. The germline V gene encodes CDR1 MNHEY and CDR2 SMNVEV (reference sequence). Trimming stripped 1 base from V and 7 bases from J, with 8 bases between. The CDR3 sequence is 13 residues long.

This clone was seen only a few times. CDR3 region: CASSDWGSNNSPLHF. CDR3 DNA sequence: TGTGCCAGCAGTGATTGGGGTAGCAATAATTCACCCCTCCACTTT. This chain joins TRBV6-1 and TRBJ1-6, with D unresolved. The CDR3 contains 15 residues. Germline CDR1 reads MNHNS; CDR2 reads SASEGT. The V and J ends lost 3 bases and 5 bases respectively, with 11 bases between them.

This chain connects TRBV23-1 to TRBJ2-2; D may be TRBD1 (6 bases). TRBV23-1 is marked as an open reading frame, function uncertain. V gave up 3 bases and J gave up 6 bases, with 11 bases separating them. The CDR3 runs to 14 residues. CDR3 bases: TGCGCCAGCAGTCAGCAGGGGAGTGCCGGGGAGCTGTTTTTT. Protein product: CASSQQGSAGELFF.

The gene calls are TRBV4-3 and TRBJ2-1; 14 bases align to TRBD2. Germline CDR1 is LGHNA and CDR2 is YSLEER. The V segment lost 2 bases and the J segment 0 bases; nucleotides outside the gene matches: 3. The CDR3 contains 18 residues. CDR3 in amino acids: CASSQRGLAGDSYNEQFF. The CDR3 DNA sequence: TGCGCCAGCAGCCAACGGGGACTAGCGGGGGACTCCTACAATGAGCAGTTCTTC.

This chain uses TRBV11-1 with TRBJ1-1, with D uncertain. The CDR3 totals 13 residues. V was trimmed by 3 bases and J by 3 bases, leaving 8 bases between them. In germline, CDR1 is SGHAT, CDR2 FQDESV (reference sequence). CDR3 bases: TGTGCCAGCAGCTTTTCGGAGGACACTGAAGCTTTCTTT. This gives the protein CASSFSEDTEAFF.

V is TRBV6-5 and J is TRBJ2-3; D unclear. V lost 4 bases, J lost 1 base, and 6 bases lay in between. Germline assignment: CDR1 MNHEY and CDR2 SVGAGI. The CDR3 contains 13 residues. The DNA of the CDR3 is TGTGCCAGCAGTTCCCGGGGCACAGATACGCAGTATTTT. Its translation is CASSSRGTDTQYF.

The rearrangement joins TRBV19 to TRBJ1-5; the match to TRBD1 covers 7 bases. The CDR3 spans 18 residues. CDR1 is LNHDA, CDR2 SQIVND, per germline (reference sequence). V gave up 1 base and J gave up 11 bases; unmatched junction bases: 20. The CDR3 reads CASSIGVTGLKVHGAQHF. Written as DNA, the CDR3 is TGTGCCAGTAGTATAGGGGTGACAGGGTTAAAGGTTCATGGAGCCCAGCATTTT.